The subject of this entry is one T cell receptor beta chain. The antigen remains unidentified. The record originates from a study of shared clonotypes between healthy human individuals. The V gene end was trimmed by 5 bases and the J gene end by 6 bases; junction bases not matched to a gene: 3. Germline V gene data show CDR1 as SEHNR and CDR2 as FQNEAQ (reference sequence). CDR3 length: 15 amino acids. Memory CD4+ cells were the fraction left after CD45RA+ naive selection. Broader study findings: Since donors were few, the genetic and exposure-history diversity represented was limited.

Replicate PCRs for sorted subsets used roughly 200 ng DNA; this equaled 33,000 or so T cell genomes. Profiling relied on immunoSEQ multiplex PCR, and the TCRdb table lists in-frame clones only, not all of them. The profile shows around 2.1 million clones, nearly 97% of them singletons. This receptor was obtained from a man in his late teens or twenties in good health. The chain has TRBV7-9 and TRBJ2-2, with 13 positions matching TRBD2. Material: naive CD4+ T cells sorted from blood. Regarding subset: CD45RA+ positively selected. The CDR3 sequence is CASSIGLAGAGELFF. The CDR3 DNA sequence: TGTGCCAGCAGCATCGGACTAGCGGGAGCCGGGGAGCTGTTTTTT. Using reference TRBV7-9 and TRBJ2-2 for the parts outside the CDR3, the full variable domain is DTGVSQNPRHKITKRGQNVTFRCDPISEHNRLYWYRQTLGQGPEFLTYFQNEAQLEKSRLLSDRFSAERPKGSFSTLEIQRTEQGDSAMYLCASSIGLAGAGELFFGEGSRLTVL.